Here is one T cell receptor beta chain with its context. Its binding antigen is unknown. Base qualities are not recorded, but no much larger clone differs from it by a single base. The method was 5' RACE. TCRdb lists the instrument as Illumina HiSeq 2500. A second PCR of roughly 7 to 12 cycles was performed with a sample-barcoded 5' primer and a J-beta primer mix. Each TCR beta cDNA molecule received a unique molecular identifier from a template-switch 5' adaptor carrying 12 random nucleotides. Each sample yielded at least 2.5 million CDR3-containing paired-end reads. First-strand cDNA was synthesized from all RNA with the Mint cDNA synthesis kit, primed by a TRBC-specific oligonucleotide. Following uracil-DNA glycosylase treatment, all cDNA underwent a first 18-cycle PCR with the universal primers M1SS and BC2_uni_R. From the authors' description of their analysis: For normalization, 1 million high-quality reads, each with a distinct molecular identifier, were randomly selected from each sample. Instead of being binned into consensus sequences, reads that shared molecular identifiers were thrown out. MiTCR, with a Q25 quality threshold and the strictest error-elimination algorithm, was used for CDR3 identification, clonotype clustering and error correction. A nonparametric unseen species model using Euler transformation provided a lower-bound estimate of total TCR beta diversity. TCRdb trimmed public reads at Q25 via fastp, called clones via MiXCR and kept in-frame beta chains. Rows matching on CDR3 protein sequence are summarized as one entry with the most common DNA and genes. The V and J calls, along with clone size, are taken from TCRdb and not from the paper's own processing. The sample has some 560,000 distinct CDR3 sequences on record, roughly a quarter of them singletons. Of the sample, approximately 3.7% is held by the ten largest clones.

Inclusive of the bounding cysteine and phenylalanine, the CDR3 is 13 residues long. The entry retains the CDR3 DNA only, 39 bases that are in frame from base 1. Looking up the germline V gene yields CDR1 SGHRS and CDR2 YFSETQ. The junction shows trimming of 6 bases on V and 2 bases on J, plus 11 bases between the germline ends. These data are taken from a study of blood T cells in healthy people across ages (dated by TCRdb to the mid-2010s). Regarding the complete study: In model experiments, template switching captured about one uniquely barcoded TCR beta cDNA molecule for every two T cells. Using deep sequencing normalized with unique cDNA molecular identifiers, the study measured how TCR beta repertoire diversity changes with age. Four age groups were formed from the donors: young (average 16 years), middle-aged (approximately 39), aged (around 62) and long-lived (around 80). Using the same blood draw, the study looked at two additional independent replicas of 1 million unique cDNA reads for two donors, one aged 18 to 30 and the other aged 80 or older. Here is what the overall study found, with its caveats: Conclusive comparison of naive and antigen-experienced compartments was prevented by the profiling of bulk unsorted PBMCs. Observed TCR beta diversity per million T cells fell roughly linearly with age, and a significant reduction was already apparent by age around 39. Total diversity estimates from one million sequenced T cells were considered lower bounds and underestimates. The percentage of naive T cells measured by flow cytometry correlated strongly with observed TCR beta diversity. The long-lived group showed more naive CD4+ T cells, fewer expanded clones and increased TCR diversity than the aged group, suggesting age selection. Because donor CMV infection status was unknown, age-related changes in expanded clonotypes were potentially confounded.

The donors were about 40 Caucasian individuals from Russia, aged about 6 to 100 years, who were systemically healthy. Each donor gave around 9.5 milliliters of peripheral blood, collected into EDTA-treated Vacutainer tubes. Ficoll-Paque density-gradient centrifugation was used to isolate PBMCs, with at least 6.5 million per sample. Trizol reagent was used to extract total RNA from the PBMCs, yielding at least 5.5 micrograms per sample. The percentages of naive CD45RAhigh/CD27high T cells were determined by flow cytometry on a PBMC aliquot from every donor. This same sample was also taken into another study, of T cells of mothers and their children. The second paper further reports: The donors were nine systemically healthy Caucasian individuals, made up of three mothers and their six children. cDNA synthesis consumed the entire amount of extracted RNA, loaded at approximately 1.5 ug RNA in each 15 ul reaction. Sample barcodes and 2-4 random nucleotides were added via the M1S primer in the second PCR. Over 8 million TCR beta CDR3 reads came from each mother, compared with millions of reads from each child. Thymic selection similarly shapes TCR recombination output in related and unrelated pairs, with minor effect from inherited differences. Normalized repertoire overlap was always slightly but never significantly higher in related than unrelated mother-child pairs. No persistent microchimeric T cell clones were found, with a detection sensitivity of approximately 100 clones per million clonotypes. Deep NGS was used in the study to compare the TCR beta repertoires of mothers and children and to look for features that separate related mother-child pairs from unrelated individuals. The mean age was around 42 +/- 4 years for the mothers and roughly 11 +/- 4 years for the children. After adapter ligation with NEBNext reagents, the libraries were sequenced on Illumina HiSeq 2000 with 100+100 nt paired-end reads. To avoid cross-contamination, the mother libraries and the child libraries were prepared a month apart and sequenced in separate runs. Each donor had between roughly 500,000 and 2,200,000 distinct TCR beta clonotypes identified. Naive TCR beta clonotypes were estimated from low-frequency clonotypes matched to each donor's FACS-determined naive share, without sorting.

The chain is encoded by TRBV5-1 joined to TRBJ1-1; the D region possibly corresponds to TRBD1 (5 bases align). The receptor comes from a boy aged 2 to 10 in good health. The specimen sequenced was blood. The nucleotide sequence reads TGCGCCAGCACTCGGGACGGCAACACTGAAGCTTTCTTT. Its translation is CASTRDGNTEAFF. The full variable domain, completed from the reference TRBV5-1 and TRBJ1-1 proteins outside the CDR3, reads KAGVTQTPRYLIKTRGQQVTLSCSPISGHRSVSWYQQTPGQGLQFLFEYFSETQRNKGNFPGRFSGRQFSNSRSEMNVSTLELGDSALYLCASTRDGNTEAFFGQGTRLTVV.